The 30 T cell receptor beta chains in this list originate from one sample, sequenced in a study of control samples from healthy donors and cancer patients. Assay used: immunoSEQ multiplex PCR; TCRdb lists only in-frame clones, some missing. The repertoire holds approximately 97,000 clones, with around 88% as singletons. Material: blood. The source of these receptors is a young man in good health.

The chain links TRBV3-1 (or the pseudogene TRBV3-2) to TRBJ2-7, with D perhaps assigned TRBD1 or TRBD2 (6 bases each). CDR1 and CDR2 from the germline V gene are LGHDT and YNNKEL (reference sequence). The CDR3 runs 14 residues. V was cut by 5 bases and J by 3 bases, with 14 bases left in between. The CDR3 nucleotides read TGTGCCAGCAGCAACGAAGGGGGAGGCTACGAGCAGTACTTC. Translation gives CASSNEGGGYEQYF.

The chain joins TRBV3-1 (or the pseudogene TRBV3-2) to TRBJ2-5; 15 bases line up with TRBD2. Per the germline V gene, CDR1 is LGHDT and CDR2 is YNNKEL (reference sequence). V lost 4 bases and J lost 2; bases outside the gene matches: 2. The CDR3 spans 16 residues. The CDR3 nucleotides are TGTGCCAGCAGCCGGACTAGCGGGAGGGCTCAAGAGACCCAGTACTTC. This sequence encodes CASSRTSGRAQETQYF.

This chain connects TRBV7-3 to TRBJ2-3; TRBD2 might be the D (6 bases). This CDR3 has 15 residues. Trimming cost V 1 base and J 0 bases, with 8 bases left between them. CDR1 SGHTA and CDR2 FQGTGA come from the germline V gene. The CDR3 spells CASSLIAGSTDTQYF. As DNA, the CDR3 is TGTGCCAGCAGCTTAATTGCGGGAAGCACAGATACGCAGTATTTT.

The V and J genes are TRBV30 and TRBJ2-7; no firm D call. Germline V lookup: CDR1 GTSNPN, CDR2 SVGIG (reference sequence). V lost 3 bases and J 6 bases, leaving 15 bases between the germline ends. The CDR3 spans 13 residues. In DNA, the CDR3 is TGTGCCTGGAGCGGCGGACGGTCGGGCGAGCAGTACTTC. It translates to CAWSGGRSGEQYF. The full variable domain, rest sourced from reference TRBV30 and TRBJ2-7, is SQTIHQWPATLVQPVGSPLSLECTVEGTSNPNLYWYRQAAGRGLQLLFYSVGIGQISSEVPQNLSASRPQDRQFILSSKKLLLSDSGFYLCAWSGGRSGEQYFGPGTRLTVT.

Written as DNA, the CDR3 is TGTGCCAGCAGCTTCATGAGCGGGACCTTCTCCTACGAGCAGTACTTC. Protein sequence: CASSFMSGTFSYEQYF. The rearrangement uses TRBV7-9 and TRBJ2-7; 7 positions agree with TRBD2. Germline V gene lookup returns CDR1 SEHNR and CDR2 FQNEAQ (reference sequence). Unmatched junction bases numbered 8, after V lost 3 bases and J lost 0 bases. CDR3 length: 16 amino acids.

V and J are TRBV4-1 and TRBJ2-7; D remains ambiguous. The ends were cut back, 5 bases at V and 2 bases at J, with 13 bases in the middle. Germline CDR1 reads MGHRA; CDR2 reads YSYEKL. This CDR3 contains 14 residues. The CDR3 region has the DNA TGCGCCAGCAGCTCTAACTTCGGGCCCTACGAGCAGTACTTC. This encodes CASSSNFGPYEQYF.

The chain couples TRBV7-3 to TRBJ2-7; D remains ambiguous. The ends were cut back, 2 bases at V and 2 bases at J, with 7 bases in the middle. The germline V gene encodes CDR1 SGHTA and CDR2 FQGTGA. This CDR3 is built from 13 residues. The CDR3: CASSLAEPYEQYF. The CDR3 coding sequence is TGTGCCAGCAGCTTAGCAGAACCCTACGAGCAGTACTTC.

The V and J genes are TRBV18 and TRBJ2-2; D is unresolved. Trimming removed 2 bases at V and 0 bases at J, with 10 bases between. The germline V gene has CDR1 KGHSH and CDR2 LQKENI. The CDR3 length is 16 residues. CDR3 DNA sequence: TGTGCCAGCTCACCATTGGGTCGGACGAACACCGGGGAGCTGTTTTTT. Protein sequence: CASSPLGRTNTGELFF. Filled out from reference TRBV18 and TRBJ2-2, the complete variable domain reads NAGVMQNPRHLVRRRGQEARLRCSPMKGHSHVYWYRQLPEEGLKFMVYLQKENIIDESGMPKERFSAEFPKEGPSILRIQQVVRGDSAAYFCASSPLGRTNTGELFFGEGSRLTVL.

Only one count was recorded for this clone. This chain uses TRBV4-1 with TRBJ2-1, with D possibly being TRBD2 (6 bases). Trimming took 4 bases from V and 7 from J, leaving 17 bases between them. The germline gives CDR1 MGHRA, CDR2 YSYEKL. The CDR3 has 15 residues. For the CDR3, the DNA is TGCGCCAGCAGCCGGACTACAGGTTTACTTAATGAGCAGTTCTTC. This codes for CASSRTTGLLNEQFF.

This clone was detected a few times. The V and J genes are TRBV18 and TRBJ2-2, with 8 nucleotides matching TRBD2. Germline V CDR1 and CDR2: KGHSH, LQKENI. The CDR3 extends over 16 amino acids. J gave up 4 bases and V 2 bases, and 6 bases lay outside the gene matches. CDR3 sequence (DNA): TGTGCCAGCTCACCAATGGCGGGAGGTGGCACCGGGGAGCTGTTTTTT. Residues: CASSPMAGGGTGELFF.

The DNA of the CDR3 is TGTGCCACCAGCAGCGCGCGAGACACAAGGCCCCAGCATTTT. Translation gives CATSSARDTRPQHF. This chain uses TRBV15 with TRBJ1-5; D ambiguous. Germline V gene sequence: CDR1 LNHNV, CDR2 YYDKDF (reference sequence). This CDR3 contains 14 residues. V was cut by 3 bases and J by 9 bases, with 15 bases left in between.

V gene TRBV7-2 combines with J gene TRBJ2-4; D is possibly TRBD1 or TRBD2 (5 bases each). The CDR3 runs to 13 residues. V gave up 2 bases and J gave up 7 bases, with 9 bases separating them. In germline, CDR1 is SGHTA, CDR2 FQGNSA. The CDR3 coding sequence is TGTGCCAGCAGCTTATCCGAGGGGAACATTCAGTACTTC. It translates to CASSLSEGNIQYF.

The V and J genes are TRBV10-1 and TRBJ2-2; no reliable D call. The CDR3 spans 14 residues. Germline lookup yields CDR1 WNHNN and CDR2 SYGVQD (reference sequence). Trimming left V 3 bases short and J 4 bases short, with 9 bases between. The CDR3 loop is CASSEASGTGELFF. The CDR3 region has the DNA TGCGCCAGCAGTGAAGCATCAGGCACCGGGGAGCTGTTTTTT.

This rearrangement joins TRBV6-2 or TRBV6-3 to TRBJ2-1; 14 positions agree with TRBD2. This CDR3 region has 20 residues. Trimming at V came to 2 bases and at J to 0 bases, leaving 9 bases not matched to a gene. Germline V CDR1 and CDR2: MNHEY, SVGEGT. CDR3 protein: CASSYRGGLAGDHSYNEQFF. CDR3 DNA sequence: TGTGCCAGCAGTTACCGGGGGGGACTAGCGGGAGATCACTCCTACAATGAGCAGTTCTTC.

The V gene is TRBV19, the J gene TRBJ2-7; the match to TRBD1 covers 9 bases. The CDR3 totals 15 residues. CDR1 LNHDA and CDR2 SQIVND come from the germline V gene (reference sequence). J gave up 5 bases and V 5 bases, and 10 bases lay outside the gene matches. The CDR3 bases are TGTGCCAGTAGTCCGCAGGGGACAGGGATCCACGAGCAGTACTTC. This sequence encodes CASSPQGTGIHEQYF.

The chain combines TRBV7-9 with TRBJ2-2; D possibly matches TRBD1 or TRBD2 (7 bases each). V lost 5 bases, J lost 2 bases, and 15 bases lay in between. Germline V CDR1 and CDR2: SEHNR, FQNEAQ (reference sequence). CDR3 length: 16 residues. This chain's CDR3 is CASSPQGGANTGELFF. Written as DNA, the CDR3 is TGTGCCAGCAGCCCCCAGGGGGGGGCTAACACCGGGGAGCTGTTTTTT.

CDR3 DNA sequence: TGCGCCAGCAGCTGGAGGGGAAGCGAACTAGCGGTTACCTACGAGCAGTACTTC. Its protein is CASSWRGSELAVTYEQYF. The chain recombines TRBV5-1 with TRBJ2-7, with TRBD2 matching 8 bases. Trimming cost V 3 bases and J 2 bases; bases outside gene matches: 16. Germline V gene sequence: CDR1 SGHRS, CDR2 YFSETQ. This CDR3 is built from 18 residues.

The V and J genes are TRBV4-2 and TRBJ2-3, with 12 bases identical to TRBD2. V shed 1 base, J shed 0 bases, and the junction held 8 bases outside the gene matches. The CDR3 loop spans 19 amino acids. The germline V gene has CDR1 LGHNA and CDR2 YNFKEQ. Written as DNA, the CDR3 is TGTGCCAGCAGCCAAGGACTAGCGGGAGAGGGTTGGAGCACAGATACGCAGTATTTT. Translation: CASSQGLAGEGWSTDTQYF.

This sequence joins TRBV13 and TRBJ1-1, with 7 bases fitting TRBD1. V shed 5 bases, J shed 2 bases, and the junction held 11 bases outside the gene matches. The CDR3 totals 16 residues. CDR1 is PRHDT and CDR2 is FYEKMQ in the germline V gene (reference sequence). The CDR3 sequence: CASSPRRGGLNTEAFF. The CDR3 coding sequence is TGTGCCAGCAGCCCCCGCAGGGGGGGCTTAAACACTGAAGCTTTCTTT.

The rearrangement joins TRBV24-1 to TRBJ1-3, with 7 bases matching TRBD1. Germline loops: CDR1 KGHDR, CDR2 SFDVKD. CDR3 size: 18 residues. V shed 3 bases and J 0 bases; nucleotides not matched to a gene: 10. The CDR3 is CATSDPGKGDSSGNTIYF. CDR3 DNA: TGTGCCACCAGTGATCCGGGAAAGGGGGACAGCTCTGGAAACACCATATATTTT.

The chain is built from TRBV24-1 and TRBJ2-3; 10 positions agree with TRBD1. Germline loops: CDR1 KGHDR, CDR2 SFDVKD. The CDR3 totals 17 residues. V lost 2 bases to trimming and J lost 6 bases; unmatched junction nucleotides: 10. The CDR3: CATSDSGTGDYLDTQYF. The DNA for the CDR3 is TGTGCCACCAGTGATTCCGGGACAGGGGACTACCTGGATACGCAGTATTTT.

The chain is built from TRBV4-1 and TRBJ2-7, with D unresolved. The CDR3 is 19 residues long. Trimming cost V 1 base and J 0 bases, with 22 bases left between them. CDR1 and CDR2 (germline): MGHRA, YSYEKL. CDR3 DNA sequence: TGCGCCAGCAGCCAAGGCCCTGAGGAGTGGGTAGAGTCCTCCTACGAGCAGTACTTC. Its protein product is CASSQGPEEWVESSYEQYF.

This chain links TRBV10-3 with TRBJ2-7; 7 bases line up with TRBD2. J gave up 2 bases and V 11 bases, and 9 bases lay outside the gene matches. The CDR3 spans 13 residues. The germline CDR1 and CDR2 sequences are ENHRY and SYGVKD. The CDR3 here is CASTSLATYEQYF. In DNA, the CDR3 is TGTGCCTCAACCTCACTAGCGACCTACGAGCAGTACTTC.

Here the CDR3 DNA reads TGTGCCAGCAGACCCAGGGGGGAGAATTCACCCCTCCACTTT. Translation gives CASRPRGENSPLHF. The chain is built from TRBV2 and TRBJ1-6; 7 nucleotides agree with TRBD1. The ends lost 6 bases at V and 7 bases at J; junction bases unmatched: 6. Germline-derived CDR1 and CDR2 are SNHLY and FYNNEI. This CDR3 region has 14 residues. The complete variable domain, with remaining parts taken from reference TRBV2 and TRBJ1-6, reads EPEVTQTPSHQVTQMGQEVILRCVPISNHLYFYWYRQILGQKVEFLVSFYNNEISEKSEIFDDQFSVERPDGSNFTLKIRSTKLEDSAMYFCASRPRGENSPLHFGNGTRLTVT.

This chain joins TRBV11-3 and TRBJ2-7; no reliable D call. V was shortened by 3 bases and J by 6 bases, with 12 bases between the two germline ends. The CDR3 length is 13 residues. Germline V gene sequence: CDR1 SGHNT, CDR2 YENEEA. CDR3 in DNA: TGTGCCAGCAGCTTTGAAACCTACGGCGAGCAGTACTTC. It is translated as CASSFETYGEQYF.

This clone was picked up one time. CDR3 sequence: CASSLTGASRTNEKLFF. CDR3 nucleotide sequence: TGTGCCAGCAGCTTAACAGGGGCATCTAGAACTAATGAAAAACTGTTTTTT. The V call is TRBV7-9, the J call TRBJ1-4; TRBD1 matches 7 bases. CDR3 length: 17 residues. After removal of 2 bases from V and 1 base from J, the junction contained 7 bases not matched to a gene. CDR1 and CDR2 (germline): SEHNR, FQNEAQ (reference sequence).

CDR3: CASSTGPRKETQYF. The CDR3 DNA sequence: TGTGCCAGCAGTACCGGACCTCGGAAAGAGACCCAGTACTTC. The chain links TRBV27 to TRBJ2-5; D gene uncertain. The V gene lost 5 bases and the J gene lost 3 bases, with 13 bases spanning the gap. The CDR3 consists of 14 residues. Germline lookup yields CDR1 MNHEY and CDR2 SMNVEV (reference sequence).

This clone showed up just a few times. This chain uses TRBV5-1 with TRBJ1-1; possibly TRBD1 for D (6 bases). Trimming left V 7 bases short and J 10 bases short, with 20 bases between. This CDR3 region has 13 residues. CDR1 is SGHRS, CDR2 YFSETQ, per germline. The CDR3 DNA is TGCGCCAGCCAACGCAAGGCGGACAGTGGAGCTTTCTTT. Translated: CASQRKADSGAFF.

Regarding this clone: Additional DNA sequences in this sample encode the identical CDR3. The chain couples TRBV27 to TRBJ2-2; D remains unclear. Germline V CDR1 and CDR2: MNHEY, SMNVEV (reference sequence). The CDR3 contains 15 residues. Trimming took 0 bases from V and 5 from J, leaving 10 bases between them. The CDR3 DNA is TGTGCCAGCAGTTTATCGAATTACTTAACCGGGGAGCTGTTTTTT. It is translated as CASSLSNYLTGELFF.

This chain uses TRBV18 with TRBJ2-2, with 7 bases matching TRBD2. Germline assignment: CDR1 KGHSH and CDR2 LQKENI. V shed 0 bases and J 0 bases; nucleotides not matched to a gene: 4. This CDR3 has 17 residues. The CDR3 bases are TGTGCCAGCTCACCACCGCAGCGGGATTCGAACACCGGGGAGCTGTTTTTT. Protein product: CASSPPQRDSNTGELFF.